This record covers a single T cell receptor (beta chain). Its specific antigen is unknown. The input lacks base qualities; no much larger clone sits a single base away. Library method: RT-PCR. The instrument was an Illumina MiSeq. TCRdb applied fastp at Q25 and MiXCR to the public reads, then kept only in-frame beta chains. Duplicate CDR3 protein sequences are folded into a single record with the most common DNA and genes. This sample lists more than 600,000 distinct CDR3 sequences; 13% to 15% were detected once. The ten biggest clones cover just over 3.5% of the sample. In the germline V gene, CDR1 corresponds to SGHTA and CDR2 to FQGNSA. V lost 3 bases and J lost 1 base; the stretch between them is 10 bases long. CDR3 length: 15 amino acids, cysteine to phenylalanine. Here the CDR3 DNA is all that survives: 45 bases in frame from base 1. These data are taken from a study (dated by TCRdb to the mid-2010s).

This chain joins TRBV7-2 to TRBJ1-5; the D region possibly corresponds to TRBD1 (6 bases align). Sequencing was done on a sample of memory CD4+ T cells from blood. This TCR was recovered from a female donor in good health, serving as a healthy control. The sequenced DNA: TGTGCCAGCAGCTTTACAGGGAACAGCAATCAGCCCCAGCATTTT. It translates as CASSFTGNSNQPQHF.